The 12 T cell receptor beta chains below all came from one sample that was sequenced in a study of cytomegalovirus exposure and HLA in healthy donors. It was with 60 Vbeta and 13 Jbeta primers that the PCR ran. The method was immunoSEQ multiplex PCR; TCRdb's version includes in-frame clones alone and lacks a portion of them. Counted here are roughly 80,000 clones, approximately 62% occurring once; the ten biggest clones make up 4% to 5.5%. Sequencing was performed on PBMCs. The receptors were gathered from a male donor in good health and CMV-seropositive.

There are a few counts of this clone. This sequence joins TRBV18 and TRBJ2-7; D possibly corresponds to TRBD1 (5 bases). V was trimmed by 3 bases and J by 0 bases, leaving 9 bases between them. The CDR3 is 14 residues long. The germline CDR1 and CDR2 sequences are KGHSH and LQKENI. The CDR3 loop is CASSPSGLSYEQYF. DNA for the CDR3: TGTGCCAGCTCACCGTCAGGGCTCTCCTACGAGCAGTACTTC.

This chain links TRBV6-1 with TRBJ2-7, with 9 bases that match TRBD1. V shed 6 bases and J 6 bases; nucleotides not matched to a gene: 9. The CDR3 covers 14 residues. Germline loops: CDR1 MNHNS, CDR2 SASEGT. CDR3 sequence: CASSTGQGVSEQYF. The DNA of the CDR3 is TGTGCCAGCAGCACGGGACAGGGAGTTTCCGAGCAGTACTTC.

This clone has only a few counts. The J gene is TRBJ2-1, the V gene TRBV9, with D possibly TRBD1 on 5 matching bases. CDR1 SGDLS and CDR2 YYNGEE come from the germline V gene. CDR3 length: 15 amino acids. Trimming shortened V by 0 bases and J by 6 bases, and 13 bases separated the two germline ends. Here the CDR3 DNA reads TGTGCCAGCAGCGTAGGTTCAGGGTCGGTCAATGAGCAGTTCTTC. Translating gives CASSVGSGSVNEQFF. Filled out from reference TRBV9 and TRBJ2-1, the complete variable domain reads DSGVTQTPKHLITATGQRVTLRCSPRSGDLSVYWYQQSLDQGLQFLIQYYNGEERAKGNILERFSAQQFPDLHSELNLSSLELGDSALYFCASSVGSGSVNEQFFGPGTRLTVL.

CDR3 sequence: CASSLDQGPRNEQFF. CDR3 nucleotides: TGTGCCAGCAGCTTGGATCAGGGGCCACGCAATGAGCAGTTCTTC. The rearrangement links TRBV5-4 to TRBJ2-1; D is perhaps TRBD1 (6 bases). CDR1 SGHNT and CDR2 YYREEE come from the germline V gene (reference sequence). Between the trimmed V and J ends, which lost 0 bases and 6 bases, there was a span of 13 bases. The length of the CDR3 is 15 residues.

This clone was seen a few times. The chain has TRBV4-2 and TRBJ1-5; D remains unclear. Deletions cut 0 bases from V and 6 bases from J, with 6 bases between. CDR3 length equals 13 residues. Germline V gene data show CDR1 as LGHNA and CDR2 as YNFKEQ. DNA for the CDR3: TGTGCCAGCAGCCAAGATAAATCTCAGCCCCAGCATTTT. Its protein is CASSQDKSQPQHF.

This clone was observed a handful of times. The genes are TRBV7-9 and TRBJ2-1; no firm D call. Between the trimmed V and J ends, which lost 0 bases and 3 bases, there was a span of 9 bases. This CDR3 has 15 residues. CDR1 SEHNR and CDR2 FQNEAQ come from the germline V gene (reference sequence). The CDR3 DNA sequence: TGTGCCAGCAGCTTAGCGGCGGCGCGCTACAATGAGCAGTTCTTC. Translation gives CASSLAAARYNEQFF.

This chain's CDR3 is CASSRGQGSEKLFF. The CDR3 DNA reads as TGTGCCAGCAGCCGGGGACAGGGAAGTGAAAAACTGTTTTTT. The chain couples TRBV11-2 to TRBJ1-4; TRBD1 matches 9 bases. CDR1 and CDR2 from the germline V gene are SGHAT and FQNNGV. CDR3 size: 14 residues. V dropped 5 bases and J dropped 7; count of bases not matched to a gene: 5.

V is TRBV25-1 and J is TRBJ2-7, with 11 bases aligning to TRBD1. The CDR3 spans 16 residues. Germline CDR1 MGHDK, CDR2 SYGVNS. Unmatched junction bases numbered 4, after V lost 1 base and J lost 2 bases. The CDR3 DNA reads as TGTGCCAGCAGTGAATCCGGGGGACAGGGGGCCTACGAGCAGTACTTC. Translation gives CASSESGGQGAYEQYF.

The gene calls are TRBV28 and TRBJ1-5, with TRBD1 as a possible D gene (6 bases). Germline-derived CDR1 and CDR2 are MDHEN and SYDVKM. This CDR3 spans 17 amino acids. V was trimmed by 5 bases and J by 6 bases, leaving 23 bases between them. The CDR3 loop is CASSPGAGAAQGQPQHF. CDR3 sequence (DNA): TGTGCCAGCAGTCCTGGGGCAGGGGCGGCGCAAGGTCAGCCCCAGCATTTT.

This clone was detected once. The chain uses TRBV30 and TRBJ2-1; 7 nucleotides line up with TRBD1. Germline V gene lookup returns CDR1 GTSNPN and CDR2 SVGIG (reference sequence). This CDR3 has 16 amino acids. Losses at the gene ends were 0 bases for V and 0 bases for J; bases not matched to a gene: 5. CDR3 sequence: CAWSVLRGSSYNEQFF. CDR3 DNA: TGTGCCTGGAGTGTACTCAGGGGGAGCTCCTACAATGAGCAGTTCTTC.

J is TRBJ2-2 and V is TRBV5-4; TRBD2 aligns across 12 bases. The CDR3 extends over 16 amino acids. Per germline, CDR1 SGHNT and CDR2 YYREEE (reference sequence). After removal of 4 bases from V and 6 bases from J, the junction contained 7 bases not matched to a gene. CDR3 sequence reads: CASSASGGAIAGELFF. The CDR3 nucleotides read TGTGCCAGCAGCGCTAGCGGGGGGGCGATAGCCGGGGAGCTGTTTTTT.

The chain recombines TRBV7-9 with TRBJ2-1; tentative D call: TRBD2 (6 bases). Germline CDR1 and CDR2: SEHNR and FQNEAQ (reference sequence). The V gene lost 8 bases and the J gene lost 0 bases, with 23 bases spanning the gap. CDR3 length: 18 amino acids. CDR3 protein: CASGASATAYASYNEQFF. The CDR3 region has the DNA TGTGCCAGCGGAGCTAGCGCCACCGCTTATGCCTCCTACAATGAGCAGTTCTTC.